Following are 10 T cell receptor beta chains from one sample sequenced in a study of neoadjuvant nivolumab and ipilimumab in lung cancer. The assay was immunoSEQ multiplex PCR, and TCRdb's table has in-frame clones only and misses some. There are about 20,000 clones in the sample; 85% to 90% occur only once, and 2.1% lies in the top ten. Here the sequenced sample was peripheral blood, taken before neoadjuvant nivolumab, alone or with ipilimumab. These receptors all come from an adult with non-small cell lung cancer.

The V call is TRBV7-9, the J call TRBJ2-7, with a tentative D call TRBD2 (6 bases). The CDR3 length is 14 residues. Per the germline V gene, CDR1 is SEHNR and CDR2 is FQNEAQ (reference sequence). Trimming shortened V by 2 bases and J by 5 bases, and 13 bases separated the two germline ends. The CDR3 DNA is TGTGCCAGCAGCTTAATACGGGGGACCGACGAGCAGTACTTC. This translates into CASSLIRGTDEQYF. The full variable domain, rest sourced from reference TRBV7-9 and TRBJ2-7, is DTGVSQNPRHKITKRGQNVTFRCDPISEHNRLYWYRQTLGQGPEFLTYFQNEAQLEKSRLLSDRFSAERPKGSFSTLEIQRTEQGDSAMYLCASSLIRGTDEQYFGPGTRLTVT.

The chain uses TRBV30 and TRBJ2-2, with D possibly TRBD2 on 6 matching bases. In germline, CDR1 is GTSNPN, CDR2 SVGIG (reference sequence). The CDR3 is made up of 14 amino acids. Trimming removed 4 bases from V and 6 bases from J, with 15 bases in between. The chain's CDR3 is CAWNSGFNAGELFF. The CDR3 nucleotides read TGTGCCTGGAATAGCGGTTTTAACGCCGGGGAGCTGTTTTTT.

The chain uses TRBV18 and TRBJ2-1; TRBD2 aligns across 8 bases. From germline, CDR1 is KGHSH and CDR2 LQKENI. The CDR3 covers 12 residues. V lost 3 bases, J lost 10 bases, and 2 bases stayed unmatched. CDR3 amino acids: CASSPKREEQFF. The CDR3 DNA follows: TGTGCCAGCTCACCTAAGCGGGAGGAGCAGTTCTTC.

The chain is built from TRBV5-1 and TRBJ2-7; TRBD2 might be the D (6 bases). Germline CDR1 is SGHRS and CDR2 is YFSETQ. Trimming took off 4 bases at V and 0 bases at J, with 14 bases between the two ends. This CDR3 has 15 amino acids. The CDR3 region is CASSPDSGSSYEQYF. In DNA, the CDR3 is TGCGCCAGCAGCCCGGATAGCGGAAGCTCCTACGAGCAGTACTTC.

The rearrangement uses TRBV9 and TRBJ2-3, with 12 bases that match TRBD2. The CDR3 is 15 residues long. Trimming at V came to 3 bases and at J to 3 bases, leaving 2 bases not matched to a gene. The V gene's germline CDR1 is SGDLS and CDR2 YYNGEE. Here the CDR3 reads CASSATSGRTDTQYF. CDR3 coding DNA: TGTGCCAGCAGCGCGACTAGCGGGAGAACAGATACGCAGTATTTT.

The rearrangement links TRBV5-1 to TRBJ2-1; 13 nucleotides line up with TRBD2. CDR1 is SGHRS and CDR2 is YFSETQ in the germline V gene. This CDR3 is 18 amino acids long. V lost 0 bases, J lost 8 bases, and 11 bases stayed unmatched. CDR3 sequence (DNA): TGCGCCAGCAGCTTGGGGATAATTGGACTAGCGGGAGCTGATGAGCAGTTCTTC. It yields the protein CASSLGIIGLAGADEQFF. The variable domain in full, with the rest retrieved from reference TRBV5-1 and TRBJ2-1, is KAGVTQTPRYLIKTRGQQVTLSCSPISGHRSVSWYQQTPGQGLQFLFEYFSETQRNKGNFPGRFSGRQFSNSRSEMNVSTLELGDSALYLCASSLGIIGLAGADEQFFGPGTRLTVL.

The sample holds one count of this clone. This sequence joins TRBV10-2 and TRBJ1-1, with D unclear. This CDR3 is 14 amino acids long. V gave up 4 bases and J gave up 8 bases, with 17 bases separating them. The germline gives CDR1 WSHSY, CDR2 SAAADI. CDR3 in amino acids: CASSVRGGFPEAFF. The CDR3 bases are TGCGCCAGCAGTGTGCGGGGAGGGTTTCCAGAAGCTTTCTTT.

The chain has TRBV5-4 and TRBJ1-2; 10 bases are shared with TRBD1. This CDR3 contains 15 residues. Looked up from germline, CDR1 is SGHNT and CDR2 is YYREEE (reference sequence). V trimming: 4 bases; J trimming: 3 bases; junction bases outside the gene matches: 6. CDR3 coding DNA: TGTGCCAGCAGCCACCGACAGGGGGCAGACTATGGCTACACCTTC. It translates to CASSHRQGADYGYTF.

This rearrangement joins TRBV19 to TRBJ2-7; TRBD1 or TRBD2 may be the D gene (5 bases each). CDR3 length equals 13 residues. CDR1 is LNHDA and CDR2 is SQIVND in the germline V gene (reference sequence). V was clipped by 5 bases and J by 3 bases, with 11 bases between them. CDR3 sequence (DNA): TGTGCCAGTAGTGTGGGACGGCTCTACGAGCAGTACTTC. Translation gives CASSVGRLYEQYF.

This chain links TRBV6-5 with TRBJ1-2; D possibly corresponds to TRBD1 (5 bases). Germline loops: CDR1 MNHEY, CDR2 SVGAGI. This CDR3 is 12 amino acids long. The V end lost 6 bases, the J end lost 7 bases, and 12 bases lay between the germline ends. The CDR3 loop reads CASRNRRVGYTF. The CDR3 coding sequence is TGTGCCAGCAGGAACAGGCGCGTTGGCTACACCTTC.